This record covers a single T cell receptor (beta chain). The data belong to a study of control samples from healthy donors and cancer patients. The protocol was immunoSEQ multiplex PCR, while the TCRdb copy is restricted to in-frame clones and leaves out a portion. The sample lists under 200,000 clones, roughly 94% seen once, with approximately 14% in the top ten. This TCR was sampled from a man between 60 and 70 years old with colorectal cancer. The sequenced sample was PBMCs.

CDR3: CASSLGLKTQYF. The CDR3 DNA follows: TGTGCCAGCAGCTTAGGTTTAAAGACCCAGTACTTC. V gene TRBV13 combines with J gene TRBJ2-5; no clear D. The V and J ends lost 0 bases and 6 bases respectively, with 5 bases between them. Germline-derived CDR1 and CDR2 are PRHDT and FYEKMQ (reference sequence). This CDR3 is 12 amino acids long.